The rows below give T cell receptor beta chains drawn from one sample of a study of response to subunit inactivated influenza vaccine. TCRdb passed the RT-PCR reads through MiXCR, listing each CDR3 protein once. The data hold over 150,000 distinct CDR3 sequences, with roughly 8.7% observed a single time. The sequenced sample was non-naive T cells sorted from PBMCs, obtained on the day of vaccination. The origin of the receptors is a man aged 50 to 59 who received an inactivated influenza vaccine. Each CDR3 is given with its conserved first and last residue. D genes are given only for firm matches. A row's size may be missing; if present it is once, few, many or a size class.

-	-	TRBV28	TRBJ2-7	CASSLSGTTKRQYF	TGTGCCAGCAGTTTATCCGGGACAACTAAGAGGCAGTACTTC
TRBD1	many	TRBV12-3/TRBV12-4	TRBJ2-2	CASRSGTGVAGELFF	TGTGCCAGCAGATCGGGGACAGGGGTTGCCGGGGAGCTGTTTTTT
-	-	TRBV10-3	TRBJ2-4	CAISEGGAKNIQHF	TGTGCCATCAGTGAGGGAGGGGCCAAAAACATTCAGCACTTC
-	-	TRBV20-1	TRBJ2-7	CSAKAGPSSYEQYF	TGCAGTGCCAAAGCGGGTCCCAGCTCCTACGAGCAGTACTTC
-	few	TRBV7-2	TRBJ2-1	CASSLLQGSYNEQFF	TGTGCCAGCAGCTTACTACAGGGTTCCTACAATGAGCAGTTCTTC
-	medium-sized	TRBV29-1	TRBJ2-3	CSVDRPQGTDTQYF	TGCAGCGTTGATAGGCCCCAGGGCACAGATACGCAGTATTTT
TRBD1	-	TRBV28	TRBJ2-7	CASSPFRQGDYEQYF	TGTGCCAGCAGTCCATTCCGACAGGGGGACTACGAGCAGTACTTC
TRBD1	-	TRBV5-1	TRBJ2-7	CASSRTARTGGSYEQYF	TGCGCCAGCAGCCGAACCGCCCGGACAGGGGGCTCCTACGAGCAGTACTTC
TRBD2	few	TRBV20-1	TRBJ2-2	CSAKSGMNTGELFF	TGCAGTGCTAAGAGCGGGATGAACACCGGGGAGCTGTTTTTT
TRBD2	few	TRBV6-5	TRBJ2-5	CASSRLVKWTSPQETQYF	TGTGCCAGCAGTCGACTCGTAAAATGGACTAGCCCCCAAGAGACCCAGTACTTC
-	many	TRBV7-9	TRBJ2-7	CASSLAGSSYEQYF	TGTGCCAGCAGCTTAGCCGGGAGCTCCTACGAGCAGTACTTC
-	many	TRBV20-1	TRBJ1-6	CSALDSGDSPLHF	TGCAGTGCCCTAGACAGCGGGGATTCACCCCTCCACTTT
-	few	TRBV7-2	TRBJ2-7	CASSERSHLSYEQYF	TGTGCCAGCAGCGAGAGATCTCACCTCTCCTACGAGCAGTACTTC
-	-	TRBV4-1	TRBJ2-4	CASSREVAKNIQYF	TGCGCCAGCAGCAGGGAGGTAGCCAAAAACATTCAGTACTTC
-	many	TRBV29-1	TRBJ1-3	CSARTAGNTIYF	TGCAGCGCCCGGACAGCTGGAAACACCATATATTTT
-	few	TRBV20-1	TRBJ2-7	CSALGGVTYEQYF	TGCAGTGCCCTGGGGGGAGTAACCTACGAGCAGTACTTC
TRBD1	-	TRBV2	TRBJ1-4	CASRPGTGANEKLFF	TGTGCCAGCAGACCCGGGACAGGGGCTAATGAAAAACTGTTTTTT
-	many	TRBV6-5	TRBJ1-1	CASSYDPGVKTEAFF	TGTGCCAGCAGTTACGACCCGGGGGTGAAGACTGAAGCTTTCTTT
TRBD2	many	TRBV28	TRBJ2-3	CASSPGTSADTQYF	TGTGCCAGCAGTCCCGGGACTAGCGCAGATACGCAGTATTTT
-	-	TRBV6-2/TRBV6-3	TRBJ2-6	CASSYGRSGANVLTF	TGTGCCAGCAGTTACGGTCGCTCTGGGGCCAACGTCCTGACTTTC
TRBD1	-	TRBV12-3/TRBV12-4	TRBJ1-4	CASSPRTGLFEKLFF	TGTGCCAGCAGTCCGCGGACAGGGCTTTTTGAAAAACTGTTTTTT
-	many	TRBV6-1	TRBJ2-3	CASRRGGRTDTQYF	TGTGCCAGCAGGAGGGGGGGCCGAACAGATACGCAGTATTTT
-	-	TRBV28	TRBJ1-3	CASSLWANSGNTIYF	TGTGCCAGCAGTTTATGGGCTAACTCTGGAAACACCATATATTTT
-	few	TRBV7-6	TRBJ2-1	CASSLALMGEQFF	TGTGCCAGCAGCTTAGCACTTATGGGTGAGCAGTTCTTC
-	-	TRBV7-3	TRBJ2-3	CASSLSPSPDTQYF	TGTGCCAGCAGCTTAAGTCCTAGCCCAGATACGCAGTATTTT
TRBD1	few	TRBV20-1	TRBJ2-4	CSASVAGGINIQYF	TGCAGTGCTAGTGTGGCAGGGGGCATAAACATTCAGTACTTC
-	-	TRBV4-2	TRBJ2-1	CASSQEQEAYNEQFF	TGTGCCAGCAGCCAAGAACAGGAAGCCTACAATGAGCAGTTCTTC
-	many	TRBV12-3/TRBV12-4	TRBJ2-1	CASSGKQGSYNEQFF	TGTGCCAGCAGTGGTAAGCAGGGTTCCTACAATGAGCAGTTCTTC
-	few	TRBV5-5	TRBJ2-7	CASTAGTPFYEQYF	TGTGCCAGCACCGCTGGGACCCCTTTTTACGAGCAGTACTTC
-	-	TRBV27	TRBJ2-5	CASSHTGGGSQETQYF	TGTGCCAGCAGTCATACGGGGGGCGGCTCCCAAGAGACCCAGTACTTC